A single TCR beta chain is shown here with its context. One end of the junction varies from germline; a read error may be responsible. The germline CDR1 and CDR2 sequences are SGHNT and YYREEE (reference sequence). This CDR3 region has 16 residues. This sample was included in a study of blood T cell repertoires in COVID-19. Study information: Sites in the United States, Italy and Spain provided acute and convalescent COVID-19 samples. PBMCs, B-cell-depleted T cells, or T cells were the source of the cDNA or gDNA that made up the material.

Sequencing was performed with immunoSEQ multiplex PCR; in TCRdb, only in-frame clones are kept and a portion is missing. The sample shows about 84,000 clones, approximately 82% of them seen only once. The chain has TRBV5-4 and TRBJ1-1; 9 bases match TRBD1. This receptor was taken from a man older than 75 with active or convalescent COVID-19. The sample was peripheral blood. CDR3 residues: CASSPSPGTGNAEAFF. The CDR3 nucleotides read TGTGCCAGCAGCCCGAGTCCCGGGACAGGGAACGCTGAAGCTTTCTTT. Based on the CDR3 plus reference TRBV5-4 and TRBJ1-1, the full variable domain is ETGVTQSPTHLIKTRGQQVTLRCSSQSGHNTVSWYQQALGQGPQFIFQYYREEENGRGNFPPRFSGLQFPNYSSELNVNALELDDSALYLCASSPSPGTGNAEAFFGQGTRLTVV.